This record covers a single T cell receptor beta chain. The antigen is not known. The V and J ends lost 3 bases and 0 bases, in that order; junction bases with no gene match: 8. The germline gives CDR1 KGHDR, CDR2 SFDVKD. CDR3 length: 19 amino acids. UMIs and sample barcodes were carried by the TCR alpha and TCR beta cDNA libraries that 5'RACE produced using constant-segment primers. TCRdb re-derived calls from the 5' RACE reads in MiXCR, one entry per CDR3 protein. The sample records approximately 570,000 distinct CDR3 sequences, roughly 18% being singletons. The data originate from a study of T-cell memory formation after mild COVID-19. Study overall: TCR clusters largely stayed donor specific.

Findings of the study overall: Clones that got smaller from day 15 to 85 had even CD4/CD8, while clones growing later tipped toward CD4+. Several responding clones turned up in pre-infection memory, indicating that cross-reactive memory may have taken part.

What was sequenced was PBMCs or a T cell subset sorted from them (not recorded which). The chain combines TRBV24-1 with TRBJ2-1; 12 bases are a match to TRBD2. This TCR derives from an adult woman who had mild COVID-19 (a few samples of this study predate the infection). Cell type and time point are not known. The CDR3 region has the DNA TGTGCCACCAGTGATCCCCTAGCGGGAGGGACGAGCTCCTACAATGAGCAGTTCTTC. Translated: CATSDPLAGGTSSYNEQFF.